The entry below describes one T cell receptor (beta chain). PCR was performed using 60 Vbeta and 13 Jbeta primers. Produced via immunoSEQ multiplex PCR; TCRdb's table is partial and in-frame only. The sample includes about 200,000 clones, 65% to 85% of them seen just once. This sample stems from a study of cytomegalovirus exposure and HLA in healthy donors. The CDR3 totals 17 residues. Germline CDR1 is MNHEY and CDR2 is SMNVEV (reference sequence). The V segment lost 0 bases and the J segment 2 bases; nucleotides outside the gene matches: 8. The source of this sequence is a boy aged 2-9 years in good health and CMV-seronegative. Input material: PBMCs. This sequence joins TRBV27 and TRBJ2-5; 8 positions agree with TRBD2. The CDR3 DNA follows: TGTGCCAGCAGTTTATCGAGGCCTAGCGGGTTACAAGAGACCCAGTACTTC. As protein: CASSLSRPSGLQETQYF.